The 30 T cell receptor beta chains reported below all come from one sample, sequenced in a study of PD-1 blockade in classical Hodgkin lymphoma. Clones were sequenced by immunoSEQ multiplex PCR, and TCRdb holds only the in-frame ones, with some missing. This sample carries about 150,000 clones, approximately 81% of them seen once, and the ten largest clones take 7.5% to 10%. Every patient was affected by relapse after autologous stem cell transplantation, while exposure to brentuximab vedotin was not uniform. This material consisted of peripheral blood mononuclear cells (PBMCs), taken before the second cycle of nivolumab. The receptor set was obtained from a human donor with classical Hodgkin lymphoma.

The chain combines TRBV6-5 with TRBJ2-7; the D gene is possibly TRBD2 (6 bases). V was cut by 6 bases and J by 3 bases, with 9 bases left in between. CDR3 size: 12 residues. Germline V gene data show CDR1 as MNHEY and CDR2 as SVGAGI. The CDR3: CASSRTNYEQYF. CDR3 nucleotides: TGTGCCAGCAGCAGGACTAACTACGAGCAGTACTTC.

This chain joins TRBV28 and TRBJ2-5, with 8 bases matching TRBD1. The CDR3 is made up of 18 amino acids. V was clipped by 5 bases and J by 5 bases; unmatched bases: 19. Germline V CDR1 and CDR2: MDHEN, SYDVKM. CDR3 sequence (DNA): TGTGCCAGCAGTGCCCCTCGGGGACAGGATAAAATCACGGAGACCCAGTACTTC. It specifies CASSAPRGQDKITETQYF.

The chain employs TRBV7-9 and TRBJ1-1; tentatively, D is TRBD1 (6 bases). In germline, CDR1 is SEHNR, CDR2 FQNEAQ (reference sequence). CDR3 length equals 17 residues. V shed 4 bases and J shed 0 bases, with 18 bases lying between them. The CDR3 reads CASSSRQDASMNTEAFF. CDR3 sequence (DNA): TGTGCCAGCAGCTCTCGACAGGACGCGAGTATGAACACTGAAGCTTTCTTT.

The rearrangement uses TRBV27 and TRBJ2-2; TRBD2 matches 14 bases. Trimming at V came to 5 bases and at J to 4 bases, leaving 6 bases not matched to a gene. Germline CDR1 MNHEY, CDR2 SMNVEV (reference sequence). The CDR3 is made up of 17 amino acids. The CDR3 protein is CASSLRLAGGPTGELFF. Here the CDR3 DNA reads TGTGCCAGCAGTCTTCGACTAGCGGGAGGGCCCACCGGGGAGCTGTTTTTT.

This chain uses TRBV7-6 with TRBJ1-1; possibly TRBD1 for D (6 bases). Germline V lookup: CDR1 SGHVS, CDR2 FNYEAQ. V was pared by 4 bases and J by 4 bases, with 10 bases between. The CDR3 consists of 13 residues. The CDR3 DNA is TGTGCCAGCAGCTCGGAGGGGGGCACTGAAGCTTTCTTT. This gives the protein CASSSEGGTEAFF.

This sequence joins TRBV18 and TRBJ2-7, with 8 nucleotides matching TRBD2. The CDR3 loop spans 14 amino acids. The V gene end was trimmed by 3 bases and the J gene end by 7 bases; junction bases not matched to a gene: 8. CDR1 KGHSH and CDR2 LQKENI come from the germline V gene. The CDR3 sequence: CASSPFLTSAEQYF. The CDR3, as DNA: TGTGCCAGCTCACCTTTTCTGACTAGCGCTGAGCAGTACTTC.

The CDR3 protein is CASSQDTGTDTQYF. CDR3 coding DNA: TGCGCCAGCAGCCAGGACACCGGCACAGATACGCAGTATTTT. The V and J genes are TRBV5-1 and TRBJ2-3, with D tentatively TRBD1 (5 bases). CDR1 is SGHRS and CDR2 is YFSETQ in the germline V gene. This CDR3 comprises 14 residues. The V end lost 4 bases, the J end lost 1 base, and 10 bases lay between the germline ends.

The V and J genes are TRBV6-5 and TRBJ2-7, with TRBD2 identical over 8 bases. The CDR3 runs 15 residues. CDR1 and CDR2 (germline): MNHEY, SVGAGI. With V trimmed by 5 bases and J by 0 bases, 6 bases remained unmatched. CDR3 nucleotides: TGTGCCAGCAGTGGCACGGGGGGGCCCTCCTACGAGCAGTACTTC. Residues: CASSGTGGPSYEQYF.

The chain carries TRBV6-6 and TRBJ1-2; D is ambiguous. The CDR3 contains 14 residues. Per the germline V gene, CDR1 is MNHNY and CDR2 is SVGAGI (reference sequence). Trimming shortened V by 0 bases and J by 4 bases, and 9 bases separated the two germline ends. The CDR3 sequence is CASSYSHVSYGYTF. DNA for the CDR3: TGTGCCAGCAGTTACTCTCATGTTAGCTATGGCTACACCTTC.

The rearrangement joins TRBV7-9 to TRBJ2-5; D possibly corresponds to TRBD1 (6 bases). The J call may be faulty, since TRBJ2-7 better matches the DNA end. Germline V gives CDR1 SEHNR, CDR2 FQNEAQ (reference sequence). The CDR3 runs to 15 residues. CDR3 residues: CASSPTGFSSYEQYF. Here the CDR3 DNA reads TGTGCCAGCAGCCCGACAGGATTTAGCTCCTACGAGCAGTACTTC.

This clone was seen just once. The V and J genes are TRBV28 and TRBJ1-2; D gene uncertain. The V and J ends lost 2 bases and 5 bases respectively, with 9 bases between them. In germline, CDR1 is MDHEN, CDR2 SYDVKM. The CDR3 runs 13 residues. The CDR3 sequence: CASSLIQRYGYTF. The CDR3 nucleotides read TGTGCCAGCAGTTTAATCCAGAGGTATGGCTACACCTTC.

This clone was observed a handful of times. The gene calls are TRBV4-1 and TRBJ2-3, with 10 bases fitting TRBD2. CDR1 and CDR2 from the germline V gene are MGHRA and YSYEKL. V lost 0 bases, J lost 7 bases, and 10 bases stayed unmatched. The CDR3 runs 17 residues. CDR3 nucleotide sequence: TGCGCCAGCAGCCAAGATTGGCTAGCGGGAGTGGAGAATACGCAGTATTTT. Its protein product is CASSQDWLAGVENTQYF.

This chain uses TRBV28 with TRBJ2-4; D is perhaps TRBD1 or TRBD2 (5 bases each). Germline V gene sequence: CDR1 MDHEN, CDR2 SYDVKM. The CDR3 loop spans 20 amino acids. V was shortened by 7 bases and J by 0 bases, with 28 bases between the two germline ends. This chain's CDR3 is CASTLRGRESFLLAKNIQYF. Written as DNA, the CDR3 is TGTGCCAGCACCCTCCGGGGCAGGGAGTCCTTCTTACTAGCCAAAAACATTCAGTACTTC.

The V gene is TRBV27, the J gene TRBJ2-7; maybe TRBD2 (6 bases). Trimming pared 10 bases from V and 4 bases from J, leaving 14 bases between. The CDR3 sequence is 12 residues long. The germline V gene has CDR1 MNHEY and CDR2 SMNVEV (reference sequence). The CDR3 here is CATGPGLYEQYF. DNA of the CDR3: TGTGCCACTGGGCCGGGACTGTACGAGCAGTACTTC.

This sequence joins TRBV7-2 and TRBJ1-6; 8 bases align to TRBD1. The J segment lost 7 bases and the V segment lost 4 bases, leaving 6 bases of the junction unmatched. Germline V CDR1 and CDR2: SGHTA, FQGNSA. The CDR3 contains 15 residues. CDR3 sequence reads: CASSWGRGRNSPLHF. DNA for the CDR3: TGTGCCAGCAGCTGGGGCAGGGGGCGGAATTCACCCCTCCACTTT. The whole variable domain, filled in from reference TRBV7-2 and TRBJ1-6, reads GAGVSQSPSNKVTEKGKDVELRCDPISGHTALYWYRQSLGQGLEFLIYFQGNSAPDKSGLPSDRFSAERTGGSVSTLTIQRTQQEDSAVYLCASSWGRGRNSPLHFGNGTRLTVT.

The V call is TRBV6-5, the J call TRBJ2-1; D gene ambiguous. Germline V gene lookup returns CDR1 MNHEY and CDR2 SVGAGI. V lost 5 bases and J 9 bases, leaving 14 bases between the germline ends. The CDR3 totals 13 residues. CDR3 in DNA: TGTGCCAGCAGTCCGTTTCCATTGGGTGAGCAGTTCTTC. The encoded protein is CASSPFPLGEQFF.

V and J are TRBV28 and TRBJ1-2; tentative D call: TRBD1 (5 bases). V lost 5 bases and J lost 8, with 21 bases in between. CDR1 MDHEN and CDR2 SYDVKM come from the germline V gene. CDR3 length: 15 amino acids. The CDR3 is CASSPGTVLLGGYTF. CDR3 sequence (DNA): TGTGCCAGCAGTCCCGGGACTGTACTGCTCGGAGGCTACACCTTC.

The chain carries TRBV6-5 and TRBJ2-7; 8 positions match TRBD2. The germline V gene encodes CDR1 MNHEY and CDR2 SVGAGI. Trimming removed 2 bases from V and 2 bases from J; junction bases left unmatched: 8. There are 16 residues in the CDR3. The CDR3 region is CASSYPRLARAYEQYF. The CDR3 DNA follows: TGTGCCAGCAGTTACCCCAGACTAGCGCGGGCCTACGAGCAGTACTTC.

The V gene is TRBV5-1, the J gene TRBJ1-1; perhaps TRBD1 as D (5 bases). CDR3 length: 15 residues. Germline loops: CDR1 SGHRS, CDR2 YFSETQ. Trimming pared 6 bases from V and 1 base from J, leaving 16 bases between. CDR3 sequence: CASKRVPGTNTEAFF. CDR3 sequence (DNA): TGCGCCAGCAAAAGGGTTCCGGGGACGAACACTGAAGCTTTCTTT.

This clone was counted once. The rearrangement joins TRBV6-1 to TRBJ1-1; TRBD1 might be the D (6 bases). The length of the CDR3 is 12 residues. Germline CDR1 and CDR2: MNHNS and SASEGT. Trimming took off 6 bases at V and 8 bases at J, with 13 bases between the two ends. The CDR3 DNA follows: TGTGCCAGCAGCCTATTGGGGGGCGAAGCTTTCTTT. Translation gives CASSLLGGEAFF.

The chain links TRBV6-5 to TRBJ2-2; 11 nucleotides match TRBD1. J lost 9 bases, V lost 3 bases, and 9 bases had no gene match. The length of the CDR3 is 16 residues. The germline CDR1 and CDR2 sequences are MNHEY and SVGAGI. The CDR3, as DNA: TGTGCCAGCAGTTATGGACAGGGGGCGTCAAAAAGGGAGCTGTTTTTT. Protein sequence: CASSYGQGASKRELFF.

This chain uses TRBV19 with TRBJ2-1; the D is unclear. Germline V CDR1 and CDR2: LNHDA, SQIVND (reference sequence). The CDR3 length is 16 residues. V was shortened by 5 bases and J by 2 bases, with 16 bases between the two germline ends. For the CDR3, the DNA is TGTGCCAGTAGTCGCCCGAGGACGGATCCCTACAATGAGCAGTTCTTC. This translates into CASSRPRTDPYNEQFF.

The V gene is TRBV6-6, the J gene TRBJ2-7; D uncertain. V lost 5 bases to trimming and J lost 4 bases, with 6 bases between them. There are 11 residues in the CDR3. Germline loops: CDR1 MNHNY, CDR2 SVGAGI (reference sequence). Here the CDR3 DNA reads TGTGCCAGCAGTAACTTTTACGAGCAGTACTTC. Its protein product is CASSNFYEQYF.

This clone came up once. The gene calls are TRBV19 and TRBJ2-7, with 8 bases fitting TRBD1. The trim removed 6 bases at V and 2 bases at J, leaving 9 bases unmatched. Germline V lookup: CDR1 LNHDA, CDR2 SQIVND (reference sequence). The CDR3 covers 15 residues. Here the CDR3 reads CASRPGQGLAYEQYF. CDR3 nucleotide sequence: TGTGCCAGTAGGCCAGGACAGGGTTTAGCCTACGAGCAGTACTTC.

This chain connects TRBV5-3 to TRBJ2-3; 11 bases fit TRBD2. TRBV5-3 is sorted into the ORF group, with uncertain function. Trimming at V came to 9 bases and at J to 2 bases, leaving 5 bases not matched to a gene. This CDR3 is 14 amino acids long. CDR3 coding DNA: TGTGCCACTCGACTAGCGGGGTTCACAGATACGCAGTATTTT. Protein: CATRLAGFTDTQYF.

With respect to this clone: Other DNA sequences of this sample code for an identical CDR3. This chain connects TRBV18 to TRBJ2-1; 8 bases align to TRBD1. V lost 0 bases to trimming and J lost 8 bases; unmatched junction nucleotides: 9. This CDR3 contains 16 residues. From germline, CDR1 is KGHSH and CDR2 LQKENI. The CDR3 here is CASSPPEGQGAYEQFF. As DNA, the CDR3 is TGTGCCAGCTCACCACCAGAGGGGCAGGGGGCCTATGAGCAGTTCTTC.

The rearrangement uses TRBV11-2 and TRBJ2-7; TRBD2 matches 9 bases. Per the germline V gene, CDR1 is SGHAT and CDR2 is FQNNGV. The CDR3 loop spans 17 amino acids. The J segment lost 0 bases and the V segment lost 5 bases, leaving 11 bases of the junction unmatched. In DNA form, the CDR3 reads TGTGCCAGCAGCAACCTCCTAGCGGGGCTAAGCTCCTACGAGCAGTACTTC. This encodes CASSNLLAGLSSYEQYF.

The chain combines TRBV11-2 with TRBJ2-1; D ambiguous. The CDR3 has 15 residues. The germline CDR1 and CDR2 sequences are SGHAT and FQNNGV. V dropped 1 base and J dropped 2 bases, with 9 bases sitting between them. This CDR3 is CASSLATYTYNEQFF. CDR3 DNA sequence: TGTGCCAGCAGCTTAGCGACATATACCTACAATGAGCAGTTCTTC.

This clone was found once. The chain combines TRBV28 with TRBJ1-5; possible D gene TRBD1, 6 bases. This CDR3 contains 15 residues. Germline CDR1 MDHEN, CDR2 SYDVKM. The V end lost 6 bases, the J end lost 3 bases, and 15 bases lay between the germline ends. The CDR3 coding sequence is TGTGCCAGCAGAACGGGACACGAGCTCAATCAGCCCCAGCATTTT. This gives the protein CASRTGHELNQPQHF. Full variable domain (missing parts from reference TRBV28 and TRBJ1-5): DVKVTQSSRYLVKRTGEKVFLECVQDMDHENMFWYRQDPGLGLRLIYFSYDVKMKEKGDIPEGYSVSREKKERFSLILESASTNQTSMYLCASRTGHELNQPQHFGDGTRLSIL.

The chain uses TRBV7-2 and TRBJ1-2; maybe TRBD1 (6 bases). This CDR3 is built from 14 residues. The germline V gene has CDR1 SGHTA and CDR2 FQGNSA. V lost 0 bases, J lost 5 bases, and 10 bases lay in between. CDR3 sequence: CASSLAGAVYGYTF. Here the CDR3 DNA reads TGTGCCAGCAGCTTAGCGGGGGCAGTTTATGGCTACACCTTC.